In this sample, the clone carrying this T cell receptor beta chain turned up once. The sample is drawn from a study of blood T cell repertoires in COVID-19. On the study more broadly: The United States, Italy and Spain provided the acute and convalescent COVID-19 samples.

TCRdb's copy holds only in-frame clones and misses some; the assay was immunoSEQ multiplex PCR. This sample yields about 89,000 clones, of which about 77% are seen a single time; roughly 6.7% belongs to the top ten. This CDR3 is 16 amino acids long. Germline values: CDR1 KGHSH, CDR2 LQKENI. The ends were cut back, 3 bases at V and 2 bases at J, with 14 bases in the middle. The Seattle site enrolled patients during active infection and followed them longitudinally. The sequencing input was peripheral blood. The receptor was derived from a man between 65 and 79 years old with COVID-19, enrolled during active disease. The chain recombines TRBV18 with TRBJ2-1; possible D gene TRBD2, 5 bases. The CDR3 DNA follows: TGTGCCAGCTCACCCGCTCGGGGAGAGACCTACAATGAGCAGTTCTTC. This sequence encodes CASSPARGETYNEQFF.